The 32 T cell receptor beta chains presented below share a single source sample, sequenced in a study of control samples from healthy donors and cancer patients. TCRdb's copy holds only in-frame clones and misses some; the assay was immunoSEQ multiplex PCR. The sample carries roughly 140,000 clones, about 93% recorded once. Sequencing was done on a sample of blood. These receptors came from a man in his fifties or sixties in good health.

This rearrangement joins TRBV15 to TRBJ1-5, with a tentative D call TRBD1 (5 bases). Germline V gene lookup returns CDR1 LNHNV and CDR2 YYDKDF (reference sequence). CDR3 length: 15 residues. The V end was cut by 0 bases, the J end by 3 bases, with 9 bases between. CDR3 amino acids: CATSRDRGYNQPQHF. The CDR3 bases are TGTGCCACCAGCAGAGATCGGGGGTACAATCAGCCCCAGCATTTT.

This chain joins TRBV6-1 and TRBJ2-3, with a possible D match to TRBD2 (6 bases). The germline V gene has CDR1 MNHNS and CDR2 SASEGT. V was cut by 3 bases and J by 1 base, with 8 bases left in between. The CDR3 has 14 amino acids. The CDR3 DNA reads as TGTGCCAGCAGTGAGGGAGGACGCACAGATACGCAGTATTTT. This sequence encodes CASSEGGRTDTQYF.

The rearrangement uses TRBV7-2 and TRBJ1-2; a weak D match, TRBD1 (5 bases). This CDR3 region has 13 residues. The germline gives CDR1 SGHTA, CDR2 FQGNSA. Trimming took 3 bases from V and 8 from J, leaving 13 bases between them. CDR3 bases: TGTGCCAGCAGCTTTCCAGGGCGGGTCGGCTACACCTTC. Translated, it gives CASSFPGRVGYTF. Full variable domain (outside the CDR3, taken from reference TRBV7-2 and TRBJ1-2): GAGVSQSPSNKVTEKGKDVELRCDPISGHTALYWYRQSLGQGLEFLIYFQGNSAPDKSGLPSDRFSAERTGGSVSTLTIQRTQQEDSAVYLCASSFPGRVGYTFGSGTRLTVV.

The chain joins TRBV24-1 to TRBJ2-1; possibly TRBD2 for D (5 bases). The germline CDR1 and CDR2 sequences are KGHDR and SFDVKD. The CDR3 is 15 residues long. The V and J ends lost 4 bases and 8 bases respectively, with 17 bases between them. Here the CDR3 reads CATSDPRVKSDEQFF. The CDR3 region has the DNA TGTGCCACCAGTGACCCGAGGGTTAAATCTGATGAGCAGTTCTTC.

The chain joins TRBV5-6 to TRBJ2-7, with no clear D. In germline, CDR1 is SGHDT, CDR2 YYEEEE. There are 14 residues in the CDR3. Trimming pared 4 bases from V and 0 bases from J, leaving 11 bases between. CDR3 coding DNA: TGTGCCAGCAGCGGTGACGGACGCTCCTACGAGCAGTACTTC. Residues: CASSGDGRSYEQYF.

This chain uses TRBV5-1 with TRBJ2-7, with D possibly TRBD1 on 6 matching bases. Germline V lookup: CDR1 SGHRS, CDR2 YFSETQ. This CDR3 is built from 11 residues. V was clipped by 4 bases and J by 7 bases, with 9 bases between them. The CDR3 nucleotides are TGCGCCAGCAGCATCCAGGGGGAGCAGTACTTC. Its protein product is CASSIQGEQYF.

The gene calls are TRBV10-2 and TRBJ1-1; possible D gene TRBD1, 6 bases. This CDR3 region has 13 residues. Germline V gene data show CDR1 as WSHSY and CDR2 as SAAADI. V dropped 9 bases and J dropped 5 bases, with 16 bases sitting between them. The CDR3 region is CASAAGVNTEAFF. The CDR3 nucleotides are TGCGCCAGTGCGGCAGGGGTAAATACTGAAGCTTTCTTT.

This chain links TRBV19 with TRBJ2-2; D may be TRBD2 (6 bases). The CDR3 loop spans 15 amino acids. Germline CDR1 and CDR2: LNHDA and SQIVND (reference sequence). V was cut by 9 bases and J by 5 bases, with 19 bases left in between. This CDR3 reads CASTDRPRGTGELFF. The DNA of the CDR3 is TGTGCCAGCACCGATCGGCCCCGGGGGACCGGGGAGCTGTTTTTT.

The gene calls are TRBV6-2 or TRBV6-3 and TRBJ2-3; a weak D match, TRBD2 (5 bases). The CDR3 sequence is 15 residues long. Trimming stripped 5 bases from V and 4 bases from J, with 16 bases between. The germline gives CDR1 MNHEY, CDR2 SVGEGT. The CDR3 DNA reads TGTGCCAGCAGTCGGGAAACTCAGTCGGCAGATACGCAGTATTTT. This codes for CASSRETQSADTQYF.

The genes are TRBV30 and TRBJ2-5; TRBD2 matches at 9 bases. V was clipped by 5 bases and J by 9 bases; unmatched bases: 16. Germline CDR1 GTSNPN, CDR2 SVGIG (reference sequence). The CDR3 runs to 15 residues. CDR3 protein: CAWVLSSGSKRPQYF. The CDR3 DNA reads as TGTGCCTGGGTTCTCAGTAGCGGGAGTAAGAGACCCCAGTACTTC.

The chain carries TRBV5-5 and TRBJ2-1; 15 nucleotides match TRBD2. The V and J ends lost 3 bases and 8 bases, in that order; junction bases with no gene match: 3. This CDR3 is 15 amino acids long. The germline V gene encodes CDR1 SGHKS and CDR2 YYEKEE (reference sequence). CDR3 nucleotides: TGTGCCAGCAGCTGGACTAGCGGGAGGGGGGATGAGCAGTTCTTC. This codes for CASSWTSGRGDEQFF.

This rearrangement joins TRBV30 to TRBJ1-2, with 11 bases aligning to TRBD1. Trimming removed 5 bases from V and 6 bases from J; junction bases left unmatched: 8. Germline V gene data show CDR1 as GTSNPN and CDR2 as SVGIG (reference sequence). The CDR3 runs to 14 residues. This CDR3 reads CAWERTGGVDGYTF. In DNA form, the CDR3 reads TGTGCCTGGGAAAGGACAGGGGGCGTTGATGGCTACACCTTC.

This chain links TRBV27 with TRBJ2-7, with D maybe TRBD1 (5 bases). The CDR3 runs to 14 residues. V dropped 3 bases and J dropped 0 bases, with 9 bases sitting between them. CDR1 and CDR2 from the germline V gene are MNHEY and SMNVEV (reference sequence). This CDR3 is CASSLGRNSYEQYF. CDR3 sequence (DNA): TGTGCCAGCAGTTTGGGGCGGAACTCCTACGAGCAGTACTTC.

A single count supports this clone. The rearrangement joins TRBV5-1 to TRBJ2-1, with TRBD2 matching 10 bases. This CDR3 region has 16 residues. The ends lost 4 bases at V and 7 bases at J; junction bases unmatched: 11. Germline values: CDR1 SGHRS, CDR2 YFSETQ. CDR3 sequence (DNA): TGCGCCAGCAGCGAGAGAGCGGGAGGGTTTCTTAATGAGCAGTTCTTC. Its protein product is CASSERAGGFLNEQFF.

V usage is TRBV5-1 and J usage is TRBJ2-5, with D perhaps matching TRBD2 (5 bases). Germline V gene lookup returns CDR1 SGHRS and CDR2 YFSETQ. There are 13 residues in the CDR3. V was pared by 4 bases and J by 0 bases, with 7 bases between. This CDR3 reads CASSRGYQETQYF. CDR3 in DNA: TGCGCCAGCAGCAGAGGGTACCAAGAGACCCAGTACTTC.

The V call is TRBV30, the J call TRBJ2-7; D is uncertain. The CDR3 extends over 11 amino acids. From germline, CDR1 is GTSNPN and CDR2 SVGIG (reference sequence). V lost 2 bases and J 8 bases, leaving 10 bases between the germline ends. This CDR3 is CAWSSERQQYF. Written as DNA, the CDR3 is TGTGCCTGGAGTTCCGAAAGGCAGCAGTACTTC. The entire variable domain, with the rest obtained from reference TRBV30 and TRBJ2-7, is as follows: SQTIHQWPATLVQPVGSPLSLECTVEGTSNPNLYWYRQAAGRGLQLLFYSVGIGQISSEVPQNLSASRPQDRQFILSSKKLLLSDSGFYLCAWSSERQQYFGPGTRLTVT.

Remarks on this clone: This sample also contains other DNA sequences that code for the same CDR3. J is TRBJ2-5 and V is TRBV6-5; perhaps TRBD1 as D (6 bases). Trimming stripped 2 bases from V and 3 bases from J, with 10 bases between. The germline V gene has CDR1 MNHEY and CDR2 SVGAGI. The CDR3 has 14 residues. CDR3 in amino acids: CASSYADRKETQYF. The CDR3 DNA sequence: TGTGCCAGCAGTTACGCCGACAGGAAAGAGACCCAGTACTTC.

The chain employs TRBV21-1 and TRBJ1-2; TRBD1 is the table's D call and was not checked against the DNA. TRBV21-1 is designated a pseudogene. The CDR3 loop spans 16 amino acids. CDR3 in amino acids: CASSKNRRGRGYGYTF. CDR3 DNA: TGTGCCAGCAGCAAAAATAGGAGGGGGCGCGGCTATGGCTACACCTTC.

The rearrangement links TRBV28 to TRBJ1-5; D perhaps matches TRBD1 (6 bases). This CDR3 contains 14 residues. The V end was cut by 3 bases, the J end by 7 bases, with 13 bases between. Germline V gives CDR1 MDHEN, CDR2 SYDVKM. CDR3 DNA sequence: TGTGCCAGCAGTTTGCTACAGGGAAGGCAGCCCCAGCATTTT. This gives the protein CASSLLQGRQPQHF.

In nucleotides, the CDR3 is TGTGCCAGCTCACCAGAGACTAGCGGGTTCCATGAGCAGTTCTTC. Its translation is CASSPETSGFHEQFF. The rearrangement uses TRBV18 and TRBJ2-1; 10 bases are a match to TRBD2. Losses at the gene ends were 2 bases for V and 8 bases for J; bases not matched to a gene: 6. This CDR3 contains 15 residues. Germline CDR1 and CDR2: KGHSH and LQKENI.

V is TRBV25-1 and J is TRBJ1-4; 7 bases are a match to TRBD1. This CDR3 has 15 residues. V lost 4 bases, J lost 7 bases, and 9 bases stayed unmatched. Germline CDR1 is MGHDK and CDR2 is SYGVNS. The CDR3 loop reads CASSAQDRLIEKLFF. CDR3 DNA sequence: TGTGCCAGCAGTGCCCAGGACAGGCTTATTGAAAAACTGTTTTTT.

The chain employs TRBV28 and TRBJ1-2; D is ambiguous. The CDR3 has 11 residues. The germline V gene encodes CDR1 MDHEN and CDR2 SYDVKM. The V end lost 6 bases, the J end lost 4 bases, and 6 bases lay between the germline ends. CDR3 sequence: CASSPGYGYTF. The CDR3 region has the DNA TGTGCCAGCAGCCCGGGCTATGGCTACACCTTC.

The V call is TRBV13, the J call TRBJ1-6; 10 nucleotides agree with TRBD1. Germline lookup yields CDR1 PRHDT and CDR2 FYEKMQ (reference sequence). The V gene end was trimmed by 4 bases and the J gene end by 7 bases; junction bases not matched to a gene: 13. This CDR3 spans 18 amino acids. CDR3 sequence (DNA): TGTGCCAGCAGCTCCAGACAGGGGGCGTTTTCGGGCAATTCACCCCTCCACTTT. It yields the protein CASSSRQGAFSGNSPLHF.

V is TRBV29-1 and J is TRBJ1-1, with D possibly TRBD1 on 5 matching bases. Germline V gene lookup returns CDR1 SQVTM and CDR2 ANQGSEA. Trimming took off 4 bases at V and 3 bases at J, with 18 bases between the two ends. The CDR3 length is 15 residues. CDR3 region: CSVAPSGGRYTEAFF. The CDR3 coding sequence is TGCAGCGTTGCCCCGAGCGGGGGACGATACACTGAAGCTTTCTTT.

The chain recombines TRBV14 with TRBJ2-1; D gene unclear. Trimming removed 5 bases from V and 3 bases from J, with 11 bases in between. The germline V gene encodes CDR1 SGHDN and CDR2 FVKESK. This CDR3 comprises 14 residues. CDR3 in amino acids: CASSFKGNYNEQFF. The CDR3 DNA reads as TGTGCCAGCAGCTTTAAAGGTAACTACAATGAGCAGTTCTTC.

The chain uses TRBV5-1 and TRBJ1-4; TRBD1 might be the D (5 bases). Germline V gives CDR1 SGHRS, CDR2 YFSETQ. The V gene lost 4 bases and the J gene lost 0 bases, with 7 bases spanning the gap. The CDR3 runs 14 residues. CDR3 nucleotides: TGCGCCAGCAGCCAGGGAGCAACTAATGAAAAACTGTTTTTT. Its protein is CASSQGATNEKLFF.

V gene TRBV6-5 combines with J gene TRBJ2-2; the D is unclear. Trimming cost V 2 bases and J 2 bases, with 6 bases left between them. The germline V gene has CDR1 MNHEY and CDR2 SVGAGI. The CDR3 contains 14 residues. The CDR3 nucleotides read TGTGCCAGCAGTTACGAGCCTAACACCGGGGAGCTGTTTTTT. Residues: CASSYEPNTGELFF.

This clone was observed a single time. The chain carries TRBV10-2 and TRBJ1-2; the match to TRBD1 covers 8 bases. In germline, CDR1 is WSHSY, CDR2 SAAADI. This CDR3 region has 14 residues. V was pared by 3 bases and J by 4 bases, with 4 bases of the junction left unmatched. The CDR3 loop is CASSDRDRSYGYTF. The CDR3 DNA sequence: TGCGCCAGCAGTGACCGGGACAGGAGCTATGGCTACACCTTC.

V usage is TRBV5-1 and J usage is TRBJ2-1, with D maybe TRBD2 (10 bases). Germline V gives CDR1 SGHRS, CDR2 YFSETQ. This CDR3 contains 18 residues. The V gene lost 2 bases and the J gene lost 7 bases, with 25 bases spanning the gap. The CDR3: CASSLQGALTSGMNEQFF. The DNA for the CDR3 is TGCGCCAGCAGCTTACAGGGGGCGCTAACTAGCGGGATGAATGAGCAGTTCTTC.

V usage is TRBV28 and J usage is TRBJ1-5; weak D call: TRBD1 (6 bases). The CDR3 sequence is 13 residues long. V gave up 6 bases and J gave up 7 bases, with 13 bases separating them. Germline-derived CDR1 and CDR2 are MDHEN and SYDVKM. CDR3 protein: CASRKQGYQPQHF. The CDR3 DNA is TGTGCCAGCAGAAAACAGGGTTACCAGCCCCAGCATTTT.

In its sample, this clone was seen once. The V call is TRBV9, the J call TRBJ2-7, with a weak D call TRBD2 (5 bases). The ends were cut back, 4 bases at V and 5 bases at J, with 13 bases in the middle. CDR1 SGDLS and CDR2 YYNGEE come from the germline V gene. The CDR3 has 13 amino acids. CDR3 amino acids: CASSYWTGNEQYF. The CDR3 coding sequence is TGTGCCAGCAGCTACTGGACGGGAAACGAGCAGTACTTC. Combining the CDR3 with reference TRBV9 and TRBJ2-7 gives the whole variable domain DSGVTQTPKHLITATGQRVTLRCSPRSGDLSVYWYQQSLDQGLQFLIQYYNGEERAKGNILERFSAQQFPDLHSELNLSSLELGDSALYFCASSYWTGNEQYFGPGTRLTVT.

The V and J genes are TRBV14 and TRBJ1-1, with D possibly being TRBD1 (5 bases). The V end was cut by 0 bases, the J end by 11 bases, with 16 bases between. CDR1 SGHDN and CDR2 FVKESK come from the germline V gene. The CDR3 covers 14 residues. CDR3 residues: CASSQDWGTRRAFF. The CDR3 region has the DNA TGTGCCAGCAGCCAAGATTGGGGCACACGAAGGGCTTTCTTT.